A single sample gave rise to the 29 T cell receptor beta chains below, sequenced in a study of read filtering for tumor transcriptome and immune sequencing. This library used about 360 ng RNA and molecular barcoded adaptors spanning alpha/delta and beta/gamma chains. One entry per CDR3 protein results from TCRdb running MiXCR on the reads. The data contain 90,000 or so distinct CDR3 sequences, about a fifth of them singletons. Material: a population of CD138-negative cells sorted from bone marrow. All receptors come from a donor at least 40 years old with multiple myeloma.

Many counts were recorded for this clonotype. The CDR3 DNA reads TGTGCCAGCAGTTTAAACAGGGTAGCTTTCTTT. It codes for CASSLNRVAFF. The rearrangement uses TRBV28 and TRBJ1-1; possible D gene TRBD1, 6 bases. Trimming took off 2 bases at V and 10 bases at J, with 8 bases between the two ends. The CDR3 runs 11 residues. In germline, CDR1 is MDHEN, CDR2 SYDVKM.

The V call is TRBV13, the J call TRBJ2-3; D call uncertain. Trimming left V 1 base short and J 2 bases short, with 13 bases between. The germline gives CDR1 PRHDT, CDR2 FYEKMQ (reference sequence). The CDR3 consists of 16 residues. DNA of the CDR3: TGTGCCAGCAGCTTAGTTTCAGAAAAATCCACAGATACGCAGTATTTT. This codes for CASSLVSEKSTDTQYF. The full variable domain, completed using reference TRBV13 and TRBJ2-3, is AAGVIQSPRHLIKEKRETATLKCYPIPRHDTVYWYQQGPGQDPQFLISFYEKMQSDKGSIPDRFSAQQFSDYHSELNMSSLELGDSALYFCASSLVSEKSTDTQYFGPGTRLTVL.

The rearrangement uses TRBV12-3 or TRBV12-4 and TRBJ1-6, with TRBD1 matching 7 bases. The V gene end was trimmed by 6 bases and the J gene end by 9 bases; junction bases not matched to a gene: 8. The CDR3 spans 14 residues. In nucleotides, the CDR3 is TGTGCCAGCAGATACAGGGACAGCGGTTCACCCCTCCACTTT. Protein sequence: CASRYRDSGSPLHF.

This clonotype was detected ten times or more. This chain connects TRBV7-9 to TRBJ2-5; either TRBD1 or TRBD2 may fit D (6 bases each). CDR1 and CDR2 (germline): SEHNR, FQNEAQ (reference sequence). The CDR3 contains 14 residues. The V gene lost 5 bases and the J gene lost 5 bases, with 15 bases spanning the gap. The CDR3: CASSPPGAMETQYF. The CDR3 DNA reads TGTGCCAGCAGCCCGCCGGGGGCCATGGAGACCCAGTACTTC. The full variable domain, in which reference TRBV7-9 and TRBJ2-5 provide the parts outside the CDR3, is DTGVSQNPRHKITKRGQNVTFRCDPISEHNRLYWYRQTLGQGPEFLTYFQNEAQLEKSRLLSDRFSAERPKGSFSTLEIQRTEQGDSAMYLCASSPPGAMETQYFGPGTRLLVL.

This clonotype showed up many times. The chain recombines TRBV6-1 with TRBJ1-1; D call uncertain. Looked up from germline, CDR1 is MNHNS and CDR2 is SASEGT. V lost 3 bases to trimming and J lost 0 bases, with 5 bases between them. This CDR3 contains 13 residues. This chain's CDR3 is CASSEGMNTEAFF. For the CDR3, the DNA is TGTGCCAGCAGTGAGGGCATGAACACTGAAGCTTTCTTT.

This clonotype came up a few times. This chain uses TRBV4-2 with TRBJ2-3; weak D call: TRBD2 (6 bases). Trimming pared 4 bases from V and 5 bases from J, leaving 16 bases between. The CDR3 extends over 15 amino acids. Per germline, CDR1 LGHNA and CDR2 YNFKEQ. CDR3 coding DNA: TGTGCCAGCAGCCCGGAACGGGGGTTGGGAGATACGCAGTATTTT. Amino acids: CASSPERGLGDTQYF.

This clonotype was observed a few times. Since a much larger clone is just one base distant, this may be a read error. The CDR3 DNA is TGTGCCAGCAGCCATCACGGGGGGGCGCAAACCTACGAGCAGTACTTC. Translation gives CASSHHGGAQTYEQYF. The gene calls are TRBV4-2 and TRBJ2-7; 8 bases match TRBD2. Per germline, CDR1 LGHNA and CDR2 YNFKEQ. The CDR3 has 16 residues. The J segment lost 2 bases and the V segment lost 3 bases, leaving 9 bases of the junction unmatched.

In its sample, this clonotype was seen many times. V usage is TRBV20-1 and J usage is TRBJ2-7, with D possibly matching TRBD1 (6 bases). CDR3 length: 13 amino acids. V shed 3 bases and J shed 5 bases, with 14 bases lying between them. CDR1 is DFQATT and CDR2 is SNEGSKA in the germline V gene (reference sequence). Here the CDR3 reads CSASPNTGNEQYF. The CDR3 bases are TGCAGTGCTAGCCCAAATACAGGGAACGAGCAGTACTTC.

The table lists this clonotype with many counts. This chain uses TRBV12-3 or TRBV12-4 with TRBJ2-3; 13 bases fit TRBD2. The junction had 4 bases not matched to a gene; V was cut back by 2 bases and J by 2 bases. The CDR3 spans 17 residues. In DNA form, the CDR3 reads TGTGCCAGCAGTTTACTCGGGACTAGCGGGGCCACAGATACGCAGTATTTT. Translated, it gives CASSLLGTSGATDTQYF.

V gene TRBV2 combines with J gene TRBJ2-3, with 8 bases that match TRBD2. Losses at the gene ends were 3 bases for V and 1 base for J; bases not matched to a gene: 3. CDR1 is SNHLY, CDR2 FYNNEI, per germline. The length of the CDR3 is 15 residues. The CDR3 spells CASSELRGGTDTQYF. CDR3 nucleotide sequence: TGTGCCAGCAGTGAGCTGCGGGGGGGCACAGATACGCAGTATTTT.

This clonotype was observed at least ten times. The CDR3 DNA sequence: TGCGCCAGCAGCTGGGTTTCGGCCGGCGAAGAGACCCAGTACTTC. Its protein is CASSWVSAGEETQYF. This chain uses TRBV5-1 with TRBJ2-5; D unresolved. The CDR3 covers 15 residues. The V gene's germline CDR1 is SGHRS and CDR2 YFSETQ. V shed 3 bases and J shed 3 bases, with 15 bases lying between them.

This clonotype was detected ten times or more. The genes are TRBV9 and TRBJ2-7, with a weak D call TRBD2 (6 bases). Trimming removed 3 bases from V and 10 bases from J, with 17 bases in between. Germline CDR1 SGDLS, CDR2 YYNGEE. The CDR3 contains 13 residues. The CDR3 region is CASSEGPGGNQYF. CDR3 in DNA: TGTGCCAGCAGCGAGGGGCCCGGGGGTAACCAGTACTTC.

This clonotype has at least ten counts. The gene calls are TRBV5-1 and TRBJ2-3; D is unclear. Trimming removed 2 bases from V and 4 bases from J, with 5 bases in between. Per germline, CDR1 SGHRS and CDR2 YFSETQ. This CDR3 comprises 12 residues. The CDR3 loop reads CASSLDSDTQYF. As DNA, the CDR3 is TGCGCCAGCAGCTTAGATTCAGATACGCAGTATTTT.

Regarding this clonotype: A much larger clone lies one base from this, so it may be a read error. In DNA form, the CDR3 reads TGTGCCAGCAGTCGGATCGGAAAAGGGTTAGGCGCAGATACGCAGTATTTT. The encoded protein is CASSRIGKGLGADTQYF. The rearrangement uses TRBV14 and TRBJ2-3, with unresolved D. V shed 6 bases and J shed 4 bases, with 23 bases lying between them. The CDR3 length is 17 residues. Looked up from germline, CDR1 is SGHDN and CDR2 is FVKESK.

The J gene is TRBJ2-6, the V gene TRBV3-1, with D unresolved. Germline V gene sequence: CDR1 LGHDT, CDR2 YNNKEL (reference sequence). CDR3 length equals 14 residues. The V end lost 5 bases, the J end lost 2 bases, and 7 bases lay between the germline ends. CDR3 coding DNA: TGTGCCAGCAGCGGAACAGCTGGGGCCAACGTCCTGACTTTC. Amino acids: CASSGTAGANVLTF.

As regards this clonotype: A read error may be the cause here, since a much bigger clone is one base away. Given the absence of the conserved phenylalanine or tryptophan at the CDR3 end, a read error is likely. The rearrangement links TRBV4-1 to TRBJ2-1; D uncertain. The CDR3 spans 15 residues. Trimming shortened V by 4 bases and J by 5 bases, and 15 bases separated the two germline ends. Germline assignment: CDR1 MGHRA and CDR2 YSYEKL. CDR3 in amino acids: CASSPLMGLDNEQFS. For the CDR3, the DNA is TGCGCCAGCAGCCCGCTCATGGGTTTGGACAATGAGCAGTTCTCC.

This clonotype was recorded many times. J is TRBJ2-7 and V is TRBV6-1; tentative D call: TRBD1 (6 bases). CDR1 is MNHNS and CDR2 is SASEGT in the germline V gene. V lost 8 bases and J 3 bases, leaving 14 bases between the germline ends. The CDR3 runs 13 residues. DNA of the CDR3: TGTGCCAGCTTTCCGGGACACCTCTACGAGCAGTACTTC. Its translation is CASFPGHLYEQYF.

This clonotype was recorded many times. V usage is TRBV7-2 and J usage is TRBJ2-4; 7 bases are shared with TRBD1. Trimming cost V 5 bases and J 4 bases; bases outside gene matches: 2. CDR3 length equals 13 residues. The germline V gene has CDR1 SGHTA and CDR2 FQGNSA. The CDR3 nucleotides read TGTGCCAGCAGCCCACAGGGGAAAAACATTCAGTACTTC. Translating gives CASSPQGKNIQYF.

Many counts were recorded for this clonotype. The chain has TRBV5-1 and TRBJ2-1; no clear D gene. This CDR3 spans 14 amino acids. The V gene lost 2 bases and the J gene lost 5 bases, with 11 bases spanning the gap. CDR1 SGHRS and CDR2 YFSETQ come from the germline V gene. The CDR3 bases are TGCGCCAGCAGCTTTCGGTGGGCCAACAATGAGCAGTTCTTC. Amino acids: CASSFRWANNEQFF. Using reference TRBV5-1 and TRBJ2-1 for the parts outside the CDR3, the full variable domain is KAGVTQTPRYLIKTRGQQVTLSCSPISGHRSVSWYQQTPGQGLQFLFEYFSETQRNKGNFPGRFSGRQFSNSRSEMNVSTLELGDSALYLCASSFRWANNEQFFGPGTRLTVL.

This clonotype came up many times. This rearrangement joins TRBV18 to TRBJ2-7; possibly TRBD2 for D (5 bases). Germline V CDR1 and CDR2: KGHSH, LQKENI. The CDR3 sequence is 13 residues long. Trimming cost V 3 bases and J 7 bases, with 13 bases left between them. The CDR3 is CASSPVVSGEQYF. For the CDR3, the DNA is TGTGCCAGCTCACCCGTGGTCTCGGGAGAGCAGTACTTC.

The gene calls are TRBV2 and TRBJ2-5; possibly TRBD1 for D (6 bases). The length of the CDR3 is 14 residues. Germline values: CDR1 SNHLY, CDR2 FYNNEI. V was trimmed by 5 bases and J by 5 bases, leaving 15 bases between them. CDR3 sequence reads: CASSLFRTEETQYF. For the CDR3, the DNA is TGTGCCAGCAGTCTCTTTCGGACAGAGGAGACCCAGTACTTC.

This clonotype has only a few counts. This chain connects TRBV28 to TRBJ1-2, with D maybe TRBD1 (5 bases). Trimming left V 8 bases short and J 6 bases short, with 13 bases between. The germline V gene encodes CDR1 MDHEN and CDR2 SYDVKM. CDR3 length equals 12 residues. This CDR3 is CASGGRDHGYTF. Written as DNA, the CDR3 is TGTGCCAGCGGTGGGAGGGACCATGGCTACACCTTC.

The chain combines TRBV11-2 with TRBJ2-3; D is perhaps TRBD2 (6 bases). V was cut by 5 bases and J by 2 bases, with 17 bases left in between. Germline V CDR1 and CDR2: SGHAT, FQNNGV. The length of the CDR3 is 16 residues. In DNA, the CDR3 is TGTGCCAGCAGCCTGGCGGGGCTTTCATTCACAGATACGCAGTATTTT. Protein: CASSLAGLSFTDTQYF.

About this clonotype itself: Since no conserved phenylalanine or tryptophan closes the CDR3, a read error is the likely cause. V usage is TRBV28 and J usage is TRBJ2-3, with TRBD2 identical over 8 bases. The J segment lost 3 bases and the V segment lost 7 bases, leaving 3 bases of the junction unmatched. The CDR3 has 13 amino acids. In germline, CDR1 is MDHEN, CDR2 SYDVKM. DNA for the CDR3: TGTGCCAGCACCCGGGGGGGTACAGATACGCAGTATCTT. It encodes CASTRGGTDTQYL.

The chain carries TRBV15 and TRBJ2-7; 10 nucleotides agree with TRBD1. The CDR3 has 13 residues. Per germline, CDR1 LNHNV and CDR2 YYDKDF (reference sequence). J lost 8 bases, V lost 6 bases, and 7 bases had no gene match. CDR3 region: CATSRDRGNQQYF. As DNA, the CDR3 is TGTGCCACCAGTCGGGACAGGGGTAACCAGCAGTACTTC.

As regards this clonotype: An end of the junction does not agree with germline; a read error may underlie this. The chain recombines TRBV11-2 with TRBJ2-2; D is tentatively TRBD1 or TRBD2 (5 bases each). The germline gives CDR1 SGHAT, CDR2 FQNNGV. The CDR3 has 15 amino acids. In DNA form, the CDR3 reads TGTGCCAGCAGCTTAGCAGGGCCGGGCACCGGGGAGCCGTTCTTT. Its translation: CASSLAGPGTGEPFF.

This clonotype was detected only a few times. This chain joins TRBV14 and TRBJ2-2; D is perhaps TRBD1 (5 bases). The CDR3 covers 13 residues. Germline V lookup: CDR1 SGHDN, CDR2 FVKESK. V lost 4 bases, J lost 6 bases, and 9 bases lay in between. This CDR3 is CASSPRVAGELFF. For the CDR3, the DNA is TGTGCCAGCAGCCCCAGGGTGGCCGGGGAGCTGTTTTTT.

This clonotype was seen at least ten times. The chain is built from TRBV6-1 and TRBJ2-1; the D gene is possibly TRBD1 (5 bases). The CDR3 spans 15 residues. The germline gives CDR1 MNHNS, CDR2 SASEGT. Trimming took 1 base from V and 3 from J, leaving 10 bases between them. The CDR3 DNA sequence: TGTGCCAGCAGTGAAGAGGGGTGGTTCTACAATGAGCAGTTCTTC. It translates to CASSEEGWFYNEQFF.

The sample holds many counts of this clonotype. The chain carries TRBV11-2 and TRBJ1-6; possibly TRBD1 for D (5 bases). The CDR3 has 14 amino acids. Germline V gene sequence: CDR1 SGHAT, CDR2 FQNNGV. Trimming stripped 3 bases from V and 10 bases from J, with 13 bases between. The CDR3 sequence is CASSLAQGNSPLHF. CDR3 nucleotides: TGTGCCAGCAGCTTGGCCCAGGGTAACTCACCCCTCCACTTT. The full variable domain, in which reference TRBV11-2 and TRBJ1-6 provide the parts outside the CDR3, is EAGVAQSPRYKIIEKRQSVAFWCNPISGHATLYWYQQILGQGPKLLIQFQNNGVVDDSQLPKDRFSAERLKGVDSTLKIQPAKLEDSAVYLCASSLAQGNSPLHFGNGTRLTVT.